The clone carrying this T cell receptor (beta chain) has a handful of counts. These data are taken from a study of identical twins. TCRdb itself ran the 5' RACE reads through MiXCR, one entry per CDR3 protein. In the table there are hundreds of thousands of distinct CDR3 sequences, over 15% of which are singletons. CDR1 and CDR2 (germline): KGHDR, SFDVKD. There are 11 residues in the CDR3. The V end lost 0 bases, the J end lost 9 bases, and 1 base lay between the germline ends. In every case, the donor was a healthy Caucasian. This same sample was also taken into another study, of T cells expressing NK-cell markers. This second report adds: As a fraction of CD8+ T cells, dominant NKG2C+ clonotypes reached about 1.0-7.5% in six donors. Where several donors were concerned, these clonotypes also led the CD3+CD56-NKG2C+ fraction.

This clonotype originated in a woman aged 18-29 years in good health. This chain connects TRBV24-1 to TRBJ2-2; D not resolved. Specimen: PBMCs. The CDR3 sequence: CATSDLRELFF. Here the CDR3 DNA reads TGTGCCACCAGTGATTTGAGGGAGCTGTTTTTT.